The clone carrying this T cell receptor beta chain was seen a handful of times. Its antigen remains unidentified. The ends were cut back, 1 base at V and 7 bases at J, with 11 bases in the middle. Germline lookup yields CDR1 SGHTA and CDR2 FQGNSA. This CDR3 comprises 14 residues. Sequenced with the Oncomine TCR Beta short-read assay was DNA taken from cultured CD4+ T cells. In this case, cultured CD4+ T cells provided the extracted genomic DNA. TCRdb analysed the PCR reads with MiXCR anew, one entry per CDR3 protein. This sample has around 20,000 distinct CDR3 sequences; under 45% occur once, and the top ten carry around 6.6%. Treatment noted: roughly nine-day PBMC culture with coronavirus spike peptide pools or control peptides (ViraFEST assay). Negative selection purified CD4+ T cells after 10 days of culture. These data are taken from a study of vaccination and CD4 T cells after COVID-19. About the research overall: Post-COVID draws came a median roughly 100 days after diagnosis (range 35 to 161).

The source material was CD4+ T cells from blood, cultured in vitro, sampled before SARS-CoV-2 vaccination. This chain links TRBV7-2 with TRBJ1-5; D is unresolved. The TCR sequence derives from a human donor who had recovered from COVID-19. CDR3 sequence (DNA): TGTGCCAGCAGCTTAGGAGGCAAAGGACAGCCCCAGCATTTT. This encodes CASSLGGKGQPQHF.